These T cell receptor beta chains were read from a single sample in a study of CD8+ T cells in alopecia areata. Data came from immunoSEQ multiplex PCR; TCRdb stores just in-frame clones and leaves some out. This sample yields over 90,000 clones, of which approximately 90% are seen a single time; around 10% belongs to the top ten. The sequencing used CD8+ T cells sorted from blood, collected between weeks 30 and 35, from a patient treated with tofacitinib. These receptors were taken from a human donor with alopecia areata. Both conserved end residues are part of each CDR3. D genes are given only for firm matches. Rows may omit the clone size; those that give it use once, few, many or a size class.

CDR3 protein: CASSLQEAGSYEQYF
CDR3 DNA: TGTGCCAGCAGCCTCCAAGAAGCGGGCTCCTACGAGCAGTACTTC
V gene: TRBV27
J gene: TRBJ2-7
clone size: NA
D gene: NA

CDR3 protein: CAWSNLVRGSSYNEQFF
CDR3 DNA: TGTGCCTGGAGTAATCTGGTGCGAGGGTCCAGTTACAATGAGCAGTTCTTC
V gene: TRBV30
J gene: TRBJ2-1
clone size: NA
D gene: NA

CDR3 protein: CASSVNNEQFF
CDR3 DNA: TGTGCCAGCAGCGTCAACAATGAGCAGTTCTTC
V gene: TRBV9
J gene: TRBJ2-1
clone size: NA
D gene: NA

CDR3 protein: CASSSPPGQGESYGYTF
CDR3 DNA: TGTGCCAGCAGCTCTCCCCCAGGGCAGGGGGAAAGCTATGGCTACACCTTC
V gene: TRBV7-9
J gene: TRBJ1-2
clone size: NA
D gene: TRBD1

CDR3 protein: CASSPGQAKTDEQYF
CDR3 DNA: TGTGCCAGCAGCCCGGGACAGGCGAAAACCGACGAGCAGTACTTC
V gene: TRBV7-9
J gene: TRBJ2-7
clone size: once
D gene: TRBD1

CDR3 protein: CASGLGGTYEQYF
CDR3 DNA: TGTGCCAGCGGACTAGGGGGAACCTACGAGCAGTACTTC
V gene: TRBV4-2
J gene: TRBJ2-7
clone size: NA
D gene: NA

CDR3 protein: CASTERSTDTQYF
CDR3 DNA: TGTGCCAGCACGGAGCGTAGCACAGATACGCAGTATTTT
V gene: TRBV2
J gene: TRBJ2-3
clone size: NA
D gene: NA

CDR3 protein: CAISESSLGFGEQFF
CDR3 DNA: TGTGCCATCAGTGAGTCGAGCCTGGGATTTGGTGAGCAGTTCTTC
V gene: TRBV10-3
J gene: TRBJ2-1
clone size: NA
D gene: NA

CDR3 protein: CASSQGVSYEQYF
CDR3 DNA: TGTGCCAGCAGTCAAGGGGTGAGCTACGAGCAGTACTTC
V gene: TRBV5-5
J gene: TRBJ2-7
clone size: NA
D gene: NA

CDR3 protein: CASLRLAGGQEQYF
CDR3 DNA: TGTGCCAGCTTGAGACTAGCGGGGGGCCAGGAGCAGTACTTC
V gene: TRBV5-6
J gene: TRBJ2-7
clone size: NA
D gene: TRBD2

CDR3 protein: CASSLGGILEQYF
CDR3 DNA: TGCGCCAGCAGCTTAGGAGGAATTCTCGAGCAGTACTTC
V gene: TRBV5-1
J gene: TRBJ2-7
clone size: NA
D gene: NA

CDR3 protein: CASSGQGGGTEAFF
CDR3 DNA: TGTGCCAGCAGTGGGCAGGGAGGTGGGACTGAAGCTTTCTTT
V gene: TRBV6-5
J gene: TRBJ1-1
clone size: NA
D gene: NA

CDR3 protein: CASSESSGVNEQFF
CDR3 DNA: TGCGCCAGCAGTGAGTCGTCGGGGGTGAATGAGCAGTTCTTC
V gene: TRBV10-1
J gene: TRBJ2-1
clone size: NA
D gene: NA

CDR3 protein: CASSLAGGAYNEQFF
CDR3 DNA: TGCGCCAGCAGCCTAGCGGGAGGGGCCTACAATGAGCAGTTCTTC
V gene: TRBV5-1
J gene: TRBJ2-1
clone size: NA
D gene: TRBD2

CDR3 protein: CASSLGGSYNEQFF
CDR3 DNA: TGTGCCAGCAGCTTAGGCGGATCCTACAATGAGCAGTTCTTC
V gene: TRBV7-9
J gene: TRBJ2-1
clone size: NA
D gene: NA

CDR3 protein: CASSLELDSSETQYF
CDR3 DNA: TGTGCCAGCAGCTTAGAGCTGGATTCGTCAGAGACCCAGTACTTC
V gene: TRBV11-2
J gene: TRBJ2-5
clone size: NA
D gene: NA

CDR3 protein: CASSILEGTGELFF
CDR3 DNA: TGTGCCAGTAGTATATTGGAAGGGACCGGGGAGCTGTTTTTT
V gene: TRBV19
J gene: TRBJ2-2
clone size: NA
D gene: NA

CDR3 protein: CASSLRRTGTVTGELFF
CDR3 DNA: TGTGCCAGCAGCCTACGACGAACCGGGACAGTCACCGGGGAGCTGTTTTTT
V gene: TRBV28
J gene: TRBJ2-2
clone size: NA
D gene: TRBD1

CDR3 protein: CASSSLEGAYEQYF
CDR3 DNA: TGTGCCAGTAGTTCCCTCGAGGGAGCCTACGAGCAGTACTTC
V gene: TRBV19
J gene: TRBJ2-7
clone size: NA
D gene: NA

CDR3 protein: CASTPSGQGRNEQFF
CDR3 DNA: TGTGCCAGCACCCCGTCAGGACAGGGACGTAATGAGCAGTTCTTC
V gene: TRBV9
J gene: TRBJ2-1
clone size: NA
D gene: TRBD1

CDR3 protein: CASSPLAGETNEQFF
CDR3 DNA: TGTGCCAGCAGTCCCCTAGCGGGAGAAACCAATGAGCAGTTCTTC
V gene: TRBV2
J gene: TRBJ2-1
clone size: NA
D gene: TRBD2

CDR3 protein: CASSLNRPPNTGELFF
CDR3 DNA: TGTGCCAGCAGCCTTAACAGGCCTCCGAACACCGGGGAGCTGTTTTTT
V gene: TRBV7-8
J gene: TRBJ2-2
clone size: NA
D gene: NA

CDR3 protein: CASSGGTHEAFF
CDR3 DNA: TGTGCCAGCAGCGGAGGGACACATGAAGCTTTCTTT
V gene: TRBV9
J gene: TRBJ1-1
clone size: NA
D gene: NA

CDR3 protein: CASSLGQSYEQYF
CDR3 DNA: TGTGCCAGCAGCCTGGGACAGTCCTACGAGCAGTACTTC
V gene: TRBV5-6
J gene: TRBJ2-7
clone size: NA
D gene: TRBD1

CDR3 protein: CASSEGAEFPYEQYF
CDR3 DNA: TGTGCCAGCAGTGAAGGGGCGGAGTTCCCCTACGAGCAGTACTTC
V gene: TRBV25-1
J gene: TRBJ2-7
clone size: once
D gene: NA

CDR3 protein: CSARDNRGYTF
CDR3 DNA: TGCAGTGCTAGAGATAATCGGGGCTACACCTTC
V gene: TRBV20-1
J gene: TRBJ1-2
clone size: NA
D gene: NA

CDR3 protein: CAGSASYEQYF
CDR3 DNA: TGTGCCGGCAGCGCATCCTACGAGCAGTACTTC
V gene: TRBV5-6
J gene: TRBJ2-7
clone size: NA
D gene: NA

CDR3 protein: CASSREGTEIYNEQFF
CDR3 DNA: TGTGCCAGCAGCCGTGAAGGGACAGAGATTTACAATGAGCAGTTCTTC
V gene: TRBV7-2
J gene: TRBJ2-1
clone size: NA
D gene: TRBD1

CDR3 protein: CASSLRGANTGELFF
CDR3 DNA: TGTGCCAGCAGCTTAAGGGGTGCGAACACCGGGGAGCTGTTTTTT
V gene: TRBV13
J gene: TRBJ2-2
clone size: NA
D gene: NA

CDR3 protein: CASSGVGARSSYNEQFF
CDR3 DNA: TGTGCCAGCAGTGGGGTGGGAGCCCGGAGCTCCTACAATGAGCAGTTCTTC
V gene: TRBV2
J gene: TRBJ2-1
clone size: NA
D gene: NA

CDR3 protein: CASSQVGGPSWEQYF
CDR3 DNA: TGCGCCAGCAGCCAAGTTGGAGGGCCTTCATGGGAGCAGTACTTC
V gene: TRBV4-1
J gene: TRBJ2-5
clone size: NA
D gene: NA

CDR3 protein: CASRLRQTNTGELFF
CDR3 DNA: TGTGCCAGCAGATTAAGACAGACCAACACCGGGGAGCTGTTTTTT
V gene: TRBV6-5
J gene: TRBJ2-2
clone size: NA
D gene: NA

CDR3 protein: CASSQDAYEQYF
CDR3 DNA: TGCGCCAGCAGCCAAGATGCCTACGAGCAGTACTTC
V gene: TRBV4-1
J gene: TRBJ2-7
clone size: NA
D gene: NA

CDR3 protein: CASSLAGEEQYF
CDR3 DNA: TGTGCCAGCAGCTTAGCAGGGGAAGAGCAGTACTTC
V gene: TRBV7-9
J gene: TRBJ2-7
clone size: few
D gene: NA

CDR3 protein: CASSWDRSSYNEQFF
CDR3 DNA: TGTGCCAGCAGCTGGGACAGAAGCTCCTACAATGAGCAGTTCTTC
V gene: TRBV7-9
J gene: TRBJ2-1
clone size: NA
D gene: TRBD1

CDR3 protein: CASSQELLAGLFEQYF
CDR3 DNA: TGTGCCAGCAGCCAAGAGCTACTAGCGGGGCTCTTTGAGCAGTACTTC
V gene: TRBV4-2
J gene: TRBJ2-7
clone size: NA
D gene: TRBD2

CDR3 protein: CASSPPDRGGSDTQYF
CDR3 DNA: TGTGCCAGCAGCCCCCCGGACAGGGGCGGGTCAGATACGCAGTATTTT
V gene: TRBV7-9
J gene: TRBJ2-3
clone size: NA
D gene: TRBD1

CDR3 protein: CASSSTRGEETQYF
CDR3 DNA: TGTGCCAGCAGCTCAACTCGAGGGGAAGAGACCCAGTACTTC
V gene: TRBV7-9
J gene: TRBJ2-5
clone size: NA
D gene: NA

CDR3 protein: CASSLLAGGAYEQYF
CDR3 DNA: TGCGCCAGCAGCCTCCTAGCGGGAGGCGCTTACGAGCAGTACTTC
V gene: TRBV4-1
J gene: TRBJ2-7
clone size: NA
D gene: TRBD2

CDR3 protein: CASRLPGAVGEADTQYF
CDR3 DNA: TGTGCCAGCAGACTTCCGGGGGCAGTCGGGGAGGCAGATACGCAGTATTTT
V gene: TRBV7-9
J gene: TRBJ2-3
clone size: NA
D gene: NA

CDR3 protein: CASSDRGQPKTTETQYF
CDR3 DNA: TGCGCCAGCAGTGACAGGGGGCAACCTAAAACCACGGAGACCCAGTACTTC
V gene: TRBV5-1
J gene: TRBJ2-5
clone size: once
D gene: TRBD1

CDR3 protein: CASSLKRGWSGTEAFF
CDR3 DNA: TGTGCCAGCAGCTTGAAAAGGGGCTGGTCAGGCACTGAAGCTTTCTTT
V gene: TRBV5-6
J gene: TRBJ1-1
clone size: NA
D gene: NA

CDR3 protein: CASSRPPDFYEQYF
CDR3 DNA: TGTGCCAGCAGCAGACCACCCGATTTCTACGAGCAGTACTTC
V gene: TRBV9
J gene: TRBJ2-7
clone size: NA
D gene: NA

CDR3 protein: CASAAAGDEWTQYF
CDR3 DNA: TGTGCCAGCGCCGCCGCTGGGGACGAATGGACCCAGTACTTC
V gene: TRBV7-2
J gene: TRBJ2-5
clone size: NA
D gene: NA

CDR3 protein: CASSLFNTYEQYF
CDR3 DNA: TGTGCCAGCAGTTTATTCAATACCTACGAGCAGTACTTC
V gene: TRBV6-5
J gene: TRBJ2-7
clone size: NA
D gene: NA

CDR3 protein: CASRNPTGELFF
CDR3 DNA: TGTGCCAGCAGGAATCCCACCGGGGAGCTGTTTTTT
V gene: TRBV5-4
J gene: TRBJ2-2
clone size: NA
D gene: NA

CDR3 protein: CASRDSETSGIEDTQYF
CDR3 DNA: TGTGCCAGCAGAGACTCGGAGACTAGCGGGATTGAAGATACGCAGTATTTT
V gene: TRBV25-1
J gene: TRBJ2-3
clone size: NA
D gene: TRBD2

CDR3 protein: CASSYSISYEQYF
CDR3 DNA: TGTGCCAGCAGTTACTCGATCTCCTACGAGCAGTACTTC
V gene: TRBV6-5
J gene: TRBJ2-7
clone size: NA
D gene: NA

CDR3 protein: CASTPLGQFPSSYNEQFF
CDR3 DNA: TGCGCCAGCACCCCATTGGGACAATTCCCCAGCTCCTACAATGAGCAGTTCTTC
V gene: TRBV5-1
J gene: TRBJ2-1
clone size: few
D gene: NA

CDR3 protein: CASSSEMTGTSTDTQYF
CDR3 DNA: TGTGCCAGCAGCTCAGAAATGACAGGGACTAGCACAGATACGCAGTATTTT
V gene: TRBV7-8
J gene: TRBJ2-3
clone size: once
D gene: NA